Listed below are T cell receptor beta chains from one sample, sequenced in a study of OX40 agonist ivuxolimab in advanced cancers. The method was immunoSEQ multiplex PCR; TCRdb's version includes in-frame clones alone and lacks a portion of them. The table lists more than 55,000 clones, less than 85% of them singletons. The sample consisted of CD4+ or CD8+ T cells sorted from blood, taken in a trial of the OX40 agonist ivuxolimab. These receptor sequences come from an adult with an advanced solid tumor such as melanoma, head and neck, liver or kidney cancer. The CDR3 runs from the conserved cysteine through the conserved F or W. D genes are given only for firm matches.

J | V | D | CDR3
TRBJ1-2 | TRBV7-2 | TRBD1 | CASSLEGTANYGYTF
TRBJ2-7 | TRBV23-1 | - | CASSSLVTRGSSYEQYF
TRBJ2-3 | TRBV5-8 | TRBD1 | CASSLARRGLDTQYF
TRBJ1-1 | TRBV7-9 | - | CASSRTVMNTEAFF
TRBJ2-3 | TRBV2 | - | CASSFRTGREDTQYF
TRBJ2-3 | TRBV9 | - | CASSVASGTDTQYF
TRBJ1-1 | TRBV28 | TRBD1 | CASSLWGTGGKNTEAFF
TRBJ1-1 | TRBV6-5 | TRBD1 | CASSLGTVFRAFF
TRBJ1-2 | TRBV30 | - | CAWRKGGYTF
TRBJ2-1 | TRBV6-1 | TRBD2 | CASSPGTTRANEQFF
TRBJ2-7 | TRBV28 | - | CASRQAGYEQYF
TRBJ1-1 | TRBV7-6 | TRBD1 | CASSLRGQFNTEAFF
TRBJ1-5 | TRBV7-9 | - | CASSFGADAQPQHF
TRBJ2-4 | TRBV6-1 | - | CASSDLAQVLAKNIQYF
TRBJ1-1 | TRBV4-1 | - | CASSQLTNTEAFF
TRBJ2-1 | TRBV6-1 | - | CASSLLDSSYNEQFF
TRBJ2-3 | TRBV18 | - | CASSPLMWEDYQGDTQYF
TRBJ1-3 | TRBV4-3 | - | CASSHLSGNTIYF
TRBJ1-3 | TRBV4-1 | - | CASSLGSSGNTIYF
TRBJ1-1 | TRBV10-1 | TRBD1 | CASSVRTGTEAFF
TRBJ2-7 | TRBV5-1 | - | CASSLAREGGSGWAYEQYF
TRBJ1-1 | TRBV11-2 | - | CASSLARNTEAFF
TRBJ1-1 | TRBV27 | TRBD1 | CASSSLQGAMNTEAFF
TRBJ2-7 | TRBV7-6 | TRBD1 | CASSTGTGGEQYF
TRBJ2-1 | TRBV10-2 | - | CASSELGRSSYNEQFF
TRBJ2-3 | TRBV2 | TRBD2 | CASSTSGRETSTDTQYF
TRBJ1-6 | TRBV5-4 | - | CASSSDTGQGNSPLHF
TRBJ1-6 | TRBV27 | TRBD1 | CASSFGDRSTSPLHF
TRBJ1-6 | TRBV18 | TRBD1 | CASSPPRDSPNSPLHF
TRBJ2-3 | TRBV7-9 | TRBD2 | CASSLRGGTDTQYF
TRBJ2-7 | TRBV27 | - | CASSFSPRSYYEQYF
TRBJ2-5 | TRBV19 | - | CASSIDLGRETQYF